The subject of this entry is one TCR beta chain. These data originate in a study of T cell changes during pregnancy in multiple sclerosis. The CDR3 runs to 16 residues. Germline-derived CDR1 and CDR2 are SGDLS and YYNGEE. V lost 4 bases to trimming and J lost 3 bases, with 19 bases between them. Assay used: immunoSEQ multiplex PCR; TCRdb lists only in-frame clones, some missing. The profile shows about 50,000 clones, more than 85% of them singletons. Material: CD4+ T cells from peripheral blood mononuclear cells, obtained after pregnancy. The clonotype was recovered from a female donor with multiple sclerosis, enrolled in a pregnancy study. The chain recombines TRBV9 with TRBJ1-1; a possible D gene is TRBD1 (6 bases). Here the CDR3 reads CASSPRGGLRYTEAFF. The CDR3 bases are TGTGCCAGCAGCCCCCGCGGGGGGCTGAGGTACACTGAAGCTTTCTTT.